This TCR beta chain came from a study of cytomegalovirus exposure and HLA in healthy donors. Study findings and constraints: According to a later analysis, most TCR beta chains associated with CMV appeared HLA-restricted.

Remarks on this clone: Its matching antigen is unknown.

V shed 1 base and J 6 bases; nucleotides not matched to a gene: 4. The V gene's germline CDR1 is LGHNA and CDR2 YSLEER. This CDR3 is built from 15 residues. Primers for the PCR totalled 60 Vbeta and 13 Jbeta. Profiled with immunoSEQ multiplex PCR; TCRdb holds only in-frame clones, not every one. The data contain about 110,000 clones, 70% to 80% of them singletons. The chain is built from TRBV4-3 and TRBJ2-3; 10 bases are shared with TRBD1. The TCR was taken from a man between 18 and 29 years old in good health and CMV-seronegative. Input material: PBMCs. The CDR3 sequence: CASSQGGQGWDTQYF. CDR3 DNA sequence: TGCGCCAGCAGCCAAGGGGGACAGGGGTGGGATACGCAGTATTTT.